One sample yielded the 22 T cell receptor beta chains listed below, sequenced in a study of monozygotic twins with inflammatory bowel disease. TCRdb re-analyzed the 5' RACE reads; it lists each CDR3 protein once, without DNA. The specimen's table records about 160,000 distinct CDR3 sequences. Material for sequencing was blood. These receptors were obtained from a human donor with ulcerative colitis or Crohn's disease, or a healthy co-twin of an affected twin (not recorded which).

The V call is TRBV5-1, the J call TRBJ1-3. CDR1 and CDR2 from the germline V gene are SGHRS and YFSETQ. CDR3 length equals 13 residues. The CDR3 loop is CASSLVGVDTIYF.

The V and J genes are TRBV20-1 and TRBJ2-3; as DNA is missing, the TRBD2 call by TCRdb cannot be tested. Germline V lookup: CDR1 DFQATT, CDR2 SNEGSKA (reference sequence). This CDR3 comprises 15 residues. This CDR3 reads CSARGLAEGTDTQYF.

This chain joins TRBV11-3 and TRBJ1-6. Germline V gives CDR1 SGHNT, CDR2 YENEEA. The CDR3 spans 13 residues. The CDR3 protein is CASSLVSNSPLHF.

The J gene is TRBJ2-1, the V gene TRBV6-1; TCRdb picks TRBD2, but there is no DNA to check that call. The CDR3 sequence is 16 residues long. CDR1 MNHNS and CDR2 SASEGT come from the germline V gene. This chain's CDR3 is CASRPSVGETYNEQFF.

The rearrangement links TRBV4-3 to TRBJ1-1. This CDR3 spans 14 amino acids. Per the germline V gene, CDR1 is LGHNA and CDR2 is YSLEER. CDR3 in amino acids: CASSQDTADTEAFF.

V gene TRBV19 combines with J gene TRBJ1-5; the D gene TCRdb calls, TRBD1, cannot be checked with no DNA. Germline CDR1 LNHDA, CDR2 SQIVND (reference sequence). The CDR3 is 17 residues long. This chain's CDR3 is CASSTTGGGYSNQPQHF.

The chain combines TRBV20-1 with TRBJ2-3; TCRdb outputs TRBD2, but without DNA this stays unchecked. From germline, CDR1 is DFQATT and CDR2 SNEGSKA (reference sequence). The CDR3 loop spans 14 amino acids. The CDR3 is CSSSLGGETDTQYF.

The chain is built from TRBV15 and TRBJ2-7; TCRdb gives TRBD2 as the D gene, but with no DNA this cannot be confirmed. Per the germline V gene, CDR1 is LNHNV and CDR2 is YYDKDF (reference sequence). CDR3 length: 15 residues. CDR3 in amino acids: CATSGQLAGVEEQYF.

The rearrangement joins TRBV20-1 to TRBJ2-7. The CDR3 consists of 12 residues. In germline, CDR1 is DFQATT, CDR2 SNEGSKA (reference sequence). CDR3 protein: CSVDGPSYEQYF.

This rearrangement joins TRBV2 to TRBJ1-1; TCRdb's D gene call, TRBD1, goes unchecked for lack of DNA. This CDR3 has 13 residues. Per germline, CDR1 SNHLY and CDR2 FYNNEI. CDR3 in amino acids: CASSTGWDTEAFF.

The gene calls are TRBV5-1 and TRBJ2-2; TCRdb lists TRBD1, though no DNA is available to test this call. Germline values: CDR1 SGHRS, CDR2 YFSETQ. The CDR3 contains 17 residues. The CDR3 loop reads CASSLVAAGTTTGELFF.

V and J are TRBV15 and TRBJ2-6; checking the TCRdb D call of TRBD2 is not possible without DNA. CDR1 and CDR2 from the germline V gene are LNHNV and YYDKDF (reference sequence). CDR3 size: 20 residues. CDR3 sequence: CATSRGRIESRRTGANVLTF.

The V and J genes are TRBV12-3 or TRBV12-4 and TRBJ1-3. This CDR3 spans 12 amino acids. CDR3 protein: CASSLLGNTIYF.

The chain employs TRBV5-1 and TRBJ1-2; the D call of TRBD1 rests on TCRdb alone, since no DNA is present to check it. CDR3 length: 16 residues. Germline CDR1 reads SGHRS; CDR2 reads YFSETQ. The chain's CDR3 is CASSLTPGQGAMGYTF. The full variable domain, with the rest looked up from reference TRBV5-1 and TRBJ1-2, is KAGVTQTPRYLIKTRGQQVTLSCSPISGHRSVSWYQQTPGQGLQFLFEYFSETQRNKGNFPGRFSGRQFSNSRSEMNVSTLELGDSALYLCASSLTPGQGAMGYTFGSGTRLTVV.

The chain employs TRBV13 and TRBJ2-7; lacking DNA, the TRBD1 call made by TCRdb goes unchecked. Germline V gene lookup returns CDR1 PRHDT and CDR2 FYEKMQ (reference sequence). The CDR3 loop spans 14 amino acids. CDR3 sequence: CASSITGDGYEQYF.

The CDR3 spells CASSRLAGGPVKYEQYF. This rearrangement joins TRBV3-1 to TRBJ2-7; without DNA, the TCRdb call of TRBD2 cannot be checked. In germline, CDR1 is LGHDT, CDR2 YNNKEL (reference sequence). This CDR3 is built from 17 residues.

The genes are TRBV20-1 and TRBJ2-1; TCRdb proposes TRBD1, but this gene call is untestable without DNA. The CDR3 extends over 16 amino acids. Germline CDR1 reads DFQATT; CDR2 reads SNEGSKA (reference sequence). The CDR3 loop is CSARDMRGSEVDEQFF.

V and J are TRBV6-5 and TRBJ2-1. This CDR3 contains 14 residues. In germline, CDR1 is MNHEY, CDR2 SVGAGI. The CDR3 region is CASSYSNSYNEQFF.

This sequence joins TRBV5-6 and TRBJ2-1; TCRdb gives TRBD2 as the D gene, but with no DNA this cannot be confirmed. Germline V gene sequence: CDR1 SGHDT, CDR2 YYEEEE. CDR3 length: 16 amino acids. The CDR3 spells CASNVEGGSGRKGQFF.

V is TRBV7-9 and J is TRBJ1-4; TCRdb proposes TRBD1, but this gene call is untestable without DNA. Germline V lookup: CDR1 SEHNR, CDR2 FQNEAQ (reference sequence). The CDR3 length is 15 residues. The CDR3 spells CASSPSGTESEKLFF.

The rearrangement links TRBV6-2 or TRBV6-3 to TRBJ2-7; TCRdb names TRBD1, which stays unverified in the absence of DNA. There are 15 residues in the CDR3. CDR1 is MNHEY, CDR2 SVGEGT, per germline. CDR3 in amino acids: CASTQRPNRAYEQYF.

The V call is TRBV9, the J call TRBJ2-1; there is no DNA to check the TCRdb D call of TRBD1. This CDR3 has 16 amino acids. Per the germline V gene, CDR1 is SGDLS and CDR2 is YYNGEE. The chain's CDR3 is CASSILGSGGTNEQFF.